Listed below are T cell receptor beta chains from one sample, sequenced in a study of human T cells and chemical hapten exposure. In TCRdb, the reads were re-called with MiXCR into one record per CDR3 protein. Seen here are fewer than 150,000 distinct CDR3 sequences, 8.5% observed once, and the top ten hold approximately 1.4%. Sequenced material: whole blood. These receptors were obtained from a human donor in good health. Some clones in this sample may be carry-over from other donors' samples. The CDR3 runs from the conserved cysteine through the conserved F or W. D genes are given only for firm matches. Clone size appears in some rows only: once, few, many, or a class for an expanded clone.

abundance: few
d_gene: NA
v_gene: TRBV27
j_gene: TRBJ2-3
CDR3nt: TGTGCCAGCAGTTTTGGAGGGGGCACAGATACGCAGTATTTT
CDR3aa: CASSFGGGTDTQYF

abundance: NA
d_gene: NA
v_gene: TRBV12-3/TRBV12-4
j_gene: TRBJ1-1
CDR3nt: TGTGCCAGCAGTTTTTTTTCGAGTCTGGGGGATAGGGAAGCTTTCTTT
CDR3aa: CASSFFSSLGDREAFF

abundance: few
d_gene: NA
v_gene: TRBV3-1
j_gene: TRBJ1-2
CDR3nt: TGTGCCAGCGCCGCGGCAGAGGCATGGAACTATGGCTACACCTTC
CDR3aa: CASAAAEAWNYGYTF

abundance: NA
d_gene: TRBD1
v_gene: TRBV7-2
j_gene: TRBJ2-3
CDR3nt: TGTGCCAGCACCAAGGACAGGGGGCCCGATACGCAGTATTTT
CDR3aa: CASTKDRGPDTQYF

abundance: NA
d_gene: NA
v_gene: TRBV27
j_gene: TRBJ2-7
CDR3nt: TGTGCCAGCATTGCCCCGGACTATTACGAGCAGTACTTC
CDR3aa: CASIAPDYYEQYF

abundance: few
d_gene: NA
v_gene: TRBV6-5
j_gene: TRBJ2-7
CDR3nt: TGTGCCAGCAGTTACCGGGGGACCTCCTACGAGCAGTACTTC
CDR3aa: CASSYRGTSYEQYF

abundance: many
d_gene: NA
v_gene: TRBV3-1
j_gene: TRBJ1-5
CDR3nt: TGTGCCAGCAGCCAAGGACAGACTAGCAATCAGCCCCAGCATTTT
CDR3aa: CASSQGQTSNQPQHF

abundance: NA
d_gene: NA
v_gene: TRBV6-5
j_gene: TRBJ2-1
CDR3nt: TGTGCCAGCAGTTATGGATCAGGGCCTTATGAGCAGTTCTTC
CDR3aa: CASSYGSGPYEQFF

abundance: many
d_gene: TRBD1
v_gene: TRBV19
j_gene: TRBJ1-2
CDR3nt: TGTGCCAGTAGTCCGGGAGTGGGGACAGTGCGTGCCTATGGCTACACCTTC
CDR3aa: CASSPGVGTVRAYGYTF

abundance: few
d_gene: TRBD1
v_gene: TRBV11-2
j_gene: TRBJ1-4
CDR3nt: TGTGCCAGCAGCTATCGGAGGGACAGGGATGAAAAACTGTTTTTT
CDR3aa: CASSYRRDRDEKLFF

abundance: many
d_gene: NA
v_gene: TRBV29-1
j_gene: TRBJ2-7
CDR3nt: TGCAGCGTCATGACAGACGACTCCTACGAGCAGTACTTC
CDR3aa: CSVMTDDSYEQYF

abundance: NA
d_gene: TRBD1
v_gene: TRBV5-1
j_gene: TRBJ1-4
CDR3nt: TGCGCCAGCAGCTTGGGACAGGGTAGGGAAAAACTGTTTTTT
CDR3aa: CASSLGQGREKLFF

abundance: few
d_gene: TRBD1
v_gene: TRBV12-3/TRBV12-4
j_gene: TRBJ2-4
CDR3nt: TGTGCCAGCAGTTTCCCCAGACAGGGAGACATTCAGTACTTC
CDR3aa: CASSFPRQGDIQYF

abundance: NA
d_gene: NA
v_gene: TRBV29-1
j_gene: TRBJ1-1
CDR3nt: TGCAGCGTTGAAATGCGCTTGTCGGGTGAAGCTTTCTTT
CDR3aa: CSVEMRLSGEAFF

abundance: few
d_gene: TRBD1
v_gene: TRBV27
j_gene: TRBJ2-7
CDR3nt: TGTGCCAGCAGTCAGGACAGGGGGCTCTACGAGCAGTACTTC
CDR3aa: CASSQDRGLYEQYF

abundance: many
d_gene: NA
v_gene: TRBV11-2
j_gene: TRBJ2-1
CDR3nt: TGTGCCAGCAGCTTAATTATGGGTTACAATGAGCAGTTCTTC
CDR3aa: CASSLIMGYNEQFF

abundance: NA
d_gene: TRBD1
v_gene: TRBV12-3/TRBV12-4
j_gene: TRBJ2-1
CDR3nt: TGTGCCAGCAGTACCGGGACAGGGATCTACAATGAGCAGTTCTTC
CDR3aa: CASSTGTGIYNEQFF

abundance: NA
d_gene: NA
v_gene: TRBV14
j_gene: TRBJ1-2
CDR3nt: TGTGCCAGCAGCCAAGTTCCCAGGGCCCTCTATGGCTACACCTTC
CDR3aa: CASSQVPRALYGYTF

abundance: few
d_gene: TRBD1
v_gene: TRBV6-5
j_gene: TRBJ2-7
CDR3nt: TGTGCCAGCAGTTACAGGGCAGGGGGCGAGCAGTACTTC
CDR3aa: CASSYRAGGEQYF

abundance: many
d_gene: NA
v_gene: TRBV5-1
j_gene: TRBJ2-3
CDR3nt: TGCGCCAGCAGCTTTTCGGGTCTCACAGATACGCAGTATTTT
CDR3aa: CASSFSGLTDTQYF

abundance: NA
d_gene: NA
v_gene: TRBV7-6
j_gene: TRBJ1-5
CDR3nt: TGTGCCAGCAGCTTAGGACAGTCTTCTAGCAATCAGCCCCAGCATTTT
CDR3aa: CASSLGQSSSNQPQHF

abundance: NA
d_gene: NA
v_gene: TRBV6-1
j_gene: TRBJ2-7
CDR3nt: TGTGCCAGCAGTTGGAGGGTCGATTCCTACGAGCAGTACTTC
CDR3aa: CASSWRVDSYEQYF

abundance: NA
d_gene: TRBD2
v_gene: TRBV15
j_gene: TRBJ2-1
CDR3nt: TGTGCCACCAGCAGAACGGGACTAGCGGGAGGGTACTCTTACAATGAGCAGTTCTTC
CDR3aa: CATSRTGLAGGYSYNEQFF